This entry is about one TCR beta chain. The antigen is unknown. Germline trimming cut 0 bases from V and 7 bases from J; bases unmatched to any gene: 9. The CDR3 has 17 residues. CDR1 is SGHKS, CDR2 YYEKEE, per germline (reference sequence). Sequencing was performed with immunoSEQ multiplex PCR; in TCRdb, only in-frame clones are kept and a portion is missing. The data contain some 160,000 clones, roughly four fifths of them singletons. This sample is part of a study of cytotoxic CD8 clonotypes in ibrutinib-treated CLL. As for the study in general: On average, each sample had a few hundred thousand productive templates and approximately 100,000 productive rearrangements.

Study conclusions and caveats: Clonality correlated strongly with circulating CD8+ T cells and exceeded age-matched healthy donors at baseline. Whereas clonality rose at ibrutinib response, it declined toward baseline at progression. Sampling schedules were unmatched across sustained-remission and progressing patients.

This material consisted of PBMCs, taken after 12 months of ibrutinib treatment. The chain couples TRBV5-5 to TRBJ1-6, with 8 bases identical to TRBD1. This TCR was recovered from a human donor with chronic lymphocytic leukemia. The CDR3 sequence: CASSLDTMDRENSPLHF. The CDR3 nucleotides are TGTGCCAGCAGCTTGGATACCATGGACAGGGAAAATTCACCCCTCCACTTT.